This T cell receptor beta chain stems from a study of naive and memory T cell subsets. Study outcomes and limitations: Diversity fell and Gini index rose from naive through CM, EM, EMRA. Over 90% of naive TCR sequences appeared only once, unlike memory subsets.

The beta constant-region primer was an equimolar mix of two oligonucleotides covering TRBC1 and TRBC2. Ligated cDNA was amplified by four rounds of PCR with nested alpha and beta constant-region primers and SP2. Each CDR3 protein gets one entry after TCRdb re-called the UMI-ligation and nested PCR reads with MiXCR. The table records approximately 80,000 distinct CDR3 sequences, roughly 9.3% of them present only once. CDR1 and CDR2 (germline): MDHEN, SYDVKM. This CDR3 region has 14 residues. With V trimmed by 5 bases and J by 6 bases, 8 bases remained unmatched. Cells stained for CD3, CD4, CD8, CD45RA and CD27 were sorted into four subsets. This clonotype came up many times. Its target is not known.

The TCR sequence derives from a human donor in good health. The sample taken for sequencing was naive CD8+ T cells from blood. The chain couples TRBV28 to TRBJ2-5; 8 positions agree with TRBD2. The CDR3: CASSTPGLEKTQYF. The CDR3 nucleotides read TGTGCCAGCAGTACACCGGGACTAGAAAAGACCCAGTACTTC.